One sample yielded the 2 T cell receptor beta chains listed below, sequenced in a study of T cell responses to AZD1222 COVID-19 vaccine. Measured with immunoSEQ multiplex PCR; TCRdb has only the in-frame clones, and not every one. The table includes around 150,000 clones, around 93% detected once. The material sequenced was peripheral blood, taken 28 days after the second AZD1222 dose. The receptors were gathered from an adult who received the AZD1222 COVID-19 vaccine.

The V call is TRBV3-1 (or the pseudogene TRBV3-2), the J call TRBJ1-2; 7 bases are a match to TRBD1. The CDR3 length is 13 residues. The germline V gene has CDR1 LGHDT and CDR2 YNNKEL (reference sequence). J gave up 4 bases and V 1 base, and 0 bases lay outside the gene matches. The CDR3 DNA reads TGTGCCAGCAGCCAAGGGGACAGCTATGGCTACACCTTC. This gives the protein CASSQGDSYGYTF.

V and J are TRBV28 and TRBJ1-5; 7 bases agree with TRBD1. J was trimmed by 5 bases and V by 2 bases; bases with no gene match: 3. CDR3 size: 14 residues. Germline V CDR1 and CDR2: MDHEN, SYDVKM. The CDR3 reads CASSLRQGHQPQHF. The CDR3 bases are TGTGCCAGCAGTTTACGACAGGGCCATCAGCCCCAGCATTTT.